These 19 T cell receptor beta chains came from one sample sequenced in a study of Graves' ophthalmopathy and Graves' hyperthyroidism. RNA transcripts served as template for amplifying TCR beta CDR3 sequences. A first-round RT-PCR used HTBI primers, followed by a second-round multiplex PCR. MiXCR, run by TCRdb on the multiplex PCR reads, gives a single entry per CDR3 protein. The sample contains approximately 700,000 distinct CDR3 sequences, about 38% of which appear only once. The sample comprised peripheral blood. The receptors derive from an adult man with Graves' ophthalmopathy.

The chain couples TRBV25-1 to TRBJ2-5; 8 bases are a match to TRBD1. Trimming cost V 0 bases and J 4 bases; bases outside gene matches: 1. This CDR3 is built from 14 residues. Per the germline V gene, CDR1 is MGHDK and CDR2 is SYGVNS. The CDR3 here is CASSEYQGAETQYF. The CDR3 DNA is TGTGCCAGCAGTGAATACCAGGGGGCAGAGACCCAGTACTTC.

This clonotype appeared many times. The CDR3 DNA is TGTGCCAGCAGCCCCCGGACAGGGTTGGTTCCTTACGAGCAGTACTTC. Protein sequence: CASSPRTGLVPYEQYF. The chain combines TRBV7-2 with TRBJ2-7, with TRBD1 matching 8 bases. The CDR3 contains 16 residues. Trimming cost V 5 bases and J 4 bases; bases outside gene matches: 13. CDR1 SGHTA and CDR2 FQGNSA come from the germline V gene.

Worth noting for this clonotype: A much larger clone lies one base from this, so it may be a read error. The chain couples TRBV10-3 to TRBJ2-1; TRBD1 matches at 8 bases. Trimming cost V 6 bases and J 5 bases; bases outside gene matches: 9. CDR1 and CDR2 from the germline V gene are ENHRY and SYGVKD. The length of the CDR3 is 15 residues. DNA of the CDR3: TGTGCCATCAGCGTGGGCAGGGGGCAAAACAATGAGCAGTTCTTC. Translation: CAISVGRGQNNEQFF.

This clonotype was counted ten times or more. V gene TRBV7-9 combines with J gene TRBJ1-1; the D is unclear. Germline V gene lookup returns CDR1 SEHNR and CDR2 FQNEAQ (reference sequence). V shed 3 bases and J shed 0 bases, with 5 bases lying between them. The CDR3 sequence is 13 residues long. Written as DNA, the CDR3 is TGTGCCAGCAGCTTGTCCATGAACACTGAAGCTTTCTTT. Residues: CASSLSMNTEAFF.

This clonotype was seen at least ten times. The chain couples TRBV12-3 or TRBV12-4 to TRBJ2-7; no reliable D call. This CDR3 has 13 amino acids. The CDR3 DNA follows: TGTGCTAGTGGTCCTGGGGTCTCCTACGAGCAGTACTTC. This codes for CASGPGVSYEQYF.

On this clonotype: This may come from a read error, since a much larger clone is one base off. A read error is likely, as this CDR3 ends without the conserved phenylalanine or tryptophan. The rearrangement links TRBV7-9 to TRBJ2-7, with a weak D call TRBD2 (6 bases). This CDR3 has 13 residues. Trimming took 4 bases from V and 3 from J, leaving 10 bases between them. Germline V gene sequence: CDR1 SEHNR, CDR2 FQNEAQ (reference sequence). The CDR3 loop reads CASSSGTHYEQYL. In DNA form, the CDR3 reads TGTGCCAGCAGCTCCGGGACTCACTACGAGCAGTACCTC.

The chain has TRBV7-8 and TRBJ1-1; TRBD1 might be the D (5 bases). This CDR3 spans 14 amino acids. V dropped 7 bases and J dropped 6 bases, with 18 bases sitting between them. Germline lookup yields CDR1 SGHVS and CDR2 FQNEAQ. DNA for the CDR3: TGTGCCAGCAACAGTCCGGGACGGAGCTCTGAAGCTTTCTTT. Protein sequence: CASNSPGRSSEAFF.

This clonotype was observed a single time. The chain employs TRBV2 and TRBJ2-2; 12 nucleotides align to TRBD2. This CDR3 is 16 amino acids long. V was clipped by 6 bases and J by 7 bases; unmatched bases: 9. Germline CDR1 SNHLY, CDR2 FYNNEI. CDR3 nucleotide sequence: TGTGCCAGCAGGCGGACTAGCGGGGCCCGATACGGGGAGCTGTTTTTT. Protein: CASRRTSGARYGELFF.

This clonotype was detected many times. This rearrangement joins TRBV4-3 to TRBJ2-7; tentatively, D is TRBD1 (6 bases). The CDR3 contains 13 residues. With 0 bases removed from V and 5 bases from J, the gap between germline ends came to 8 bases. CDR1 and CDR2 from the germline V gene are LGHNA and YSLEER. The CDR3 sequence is CASSQDPGDEQYF. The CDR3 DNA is TGCGCCAGCAGCCAAGATCCAGGGGACGAGCAGTACTTC.

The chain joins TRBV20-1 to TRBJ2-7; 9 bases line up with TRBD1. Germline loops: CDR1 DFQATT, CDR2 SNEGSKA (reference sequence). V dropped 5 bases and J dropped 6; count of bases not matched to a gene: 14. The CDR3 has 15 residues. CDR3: CSARDRVLSLGEQYF. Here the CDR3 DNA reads TGCAGTGCTCGGGACAGGGTACTAAGTTTAGGCGAGCAGTACTTC.

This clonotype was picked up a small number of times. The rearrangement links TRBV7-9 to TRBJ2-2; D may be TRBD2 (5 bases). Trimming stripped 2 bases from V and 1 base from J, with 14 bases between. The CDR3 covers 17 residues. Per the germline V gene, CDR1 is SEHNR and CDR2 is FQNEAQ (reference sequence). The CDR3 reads CASSLRRRSGNTGELFF. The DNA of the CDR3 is TGTGCCAGCAGCTTAAGGCGGAGGAGCGGGAACACCGGGGAGCTGTTTTTT.

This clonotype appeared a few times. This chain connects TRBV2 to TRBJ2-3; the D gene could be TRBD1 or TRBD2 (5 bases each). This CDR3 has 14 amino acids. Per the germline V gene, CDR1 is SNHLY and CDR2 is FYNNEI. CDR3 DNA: TGTGTCGAGGGCCGGGACCCCAGGGTGGATACGCAGTATTTT. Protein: CVEGRDPRVDTQYF.

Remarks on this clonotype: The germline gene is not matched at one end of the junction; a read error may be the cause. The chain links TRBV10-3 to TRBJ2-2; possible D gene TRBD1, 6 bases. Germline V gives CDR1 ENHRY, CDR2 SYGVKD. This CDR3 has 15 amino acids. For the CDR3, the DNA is TGTGCCAGCAGTTACAGGACAGTTGGGGCCGGGGAGCTGTTTTTT. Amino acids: CASSYRTVGAGELFF.

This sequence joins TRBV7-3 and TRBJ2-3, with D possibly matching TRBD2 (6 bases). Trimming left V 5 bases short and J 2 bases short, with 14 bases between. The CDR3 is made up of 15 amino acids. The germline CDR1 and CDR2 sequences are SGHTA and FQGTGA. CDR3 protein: CASSEVASVTDTQYF. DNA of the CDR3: TGTGCCAGCAGCGAGGTGGCTAGCGTCACAGATACGCAGTATTTT.

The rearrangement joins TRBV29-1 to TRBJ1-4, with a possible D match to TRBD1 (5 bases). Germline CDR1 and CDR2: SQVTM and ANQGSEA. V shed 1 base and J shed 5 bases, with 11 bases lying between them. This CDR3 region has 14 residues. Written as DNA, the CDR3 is TGCAGCGTTGAAGGTTCCGGGGGGAATGAAAAACTGTTTTTT. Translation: CSVEGSGGNEKLFF.

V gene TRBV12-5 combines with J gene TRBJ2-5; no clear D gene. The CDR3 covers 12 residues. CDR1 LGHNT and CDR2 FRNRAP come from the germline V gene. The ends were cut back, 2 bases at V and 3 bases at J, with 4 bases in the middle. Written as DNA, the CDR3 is TGTGCTAGTGGTTTGATTAAAGAGACCCAGTACTTC. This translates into CASGLIKETQYF.

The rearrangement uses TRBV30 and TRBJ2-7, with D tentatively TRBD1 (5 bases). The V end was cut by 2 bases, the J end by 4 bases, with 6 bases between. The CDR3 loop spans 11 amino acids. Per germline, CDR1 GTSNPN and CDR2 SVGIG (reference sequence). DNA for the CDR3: TGTGCCTGGAGTCCAGGGTACGAGCAGTACTTC. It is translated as CAWSPGYEQYF.

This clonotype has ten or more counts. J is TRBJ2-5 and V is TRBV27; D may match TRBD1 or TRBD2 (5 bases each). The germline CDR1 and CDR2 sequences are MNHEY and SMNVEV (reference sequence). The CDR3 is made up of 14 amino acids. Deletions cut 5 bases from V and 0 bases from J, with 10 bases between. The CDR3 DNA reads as TGTGCCAGCAGTCCGGGACCGAACCAAGAGACCCAGTACTTC. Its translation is CASSPGPNQETQYF.

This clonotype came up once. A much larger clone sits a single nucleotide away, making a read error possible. CDR3 in amino acids: CASTGLGNNSPLHF. The CDR3 DNA reads TGTGCCAGCACAGGCCTGGGGAATAATTCACCCCTCCACTTT. The chain carries TRBV6-6 and TRBJ1-6; D gene ambiguous. The CDR3 contains 14 residues. The germline CDR1 and CDR2 sequences are MNHNY and SVGAGI (reference sequence). Trimming stripped 7 bases from V and 5 bases from J, with 12 bases between.